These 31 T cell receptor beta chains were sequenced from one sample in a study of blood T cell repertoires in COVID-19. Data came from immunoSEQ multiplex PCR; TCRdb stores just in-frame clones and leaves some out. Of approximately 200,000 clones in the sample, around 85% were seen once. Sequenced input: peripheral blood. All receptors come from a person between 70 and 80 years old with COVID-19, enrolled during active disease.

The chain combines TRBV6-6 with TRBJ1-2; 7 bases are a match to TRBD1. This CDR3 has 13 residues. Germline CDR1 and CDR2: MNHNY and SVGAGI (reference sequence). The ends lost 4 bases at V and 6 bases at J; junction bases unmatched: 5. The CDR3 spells CASSSTGIDGYTF. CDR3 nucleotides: TGTGCCAGCAGTTCGACAGGGATCGATGGCTACACCTTC.

The CDR3 sequence is CASRFELGRYTEAFF. The CDR3 DNA follows: TGTGCCAGCAGATTTGAGCTGGGGAGATACACTGAAGCTTTCTTT. The chain couples TRBV27 to TRBJ1-1; D gene ambiguous. CDR1 is MNHEY and CDR2 is SMNVEV in the germline V gene (reference sequence). V dropped 6 bases and J dropped 3 bases, with 17 bases sitting between them. The CDR3 has 15 residues.

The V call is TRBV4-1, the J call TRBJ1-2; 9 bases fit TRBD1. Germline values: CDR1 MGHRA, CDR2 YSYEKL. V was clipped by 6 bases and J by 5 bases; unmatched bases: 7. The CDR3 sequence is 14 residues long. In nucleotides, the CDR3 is TGCGCCAGCAGTCCGGACAGGGGAGGTTATGGCTACACCTTC. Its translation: CASSPDRGGYGYTF.

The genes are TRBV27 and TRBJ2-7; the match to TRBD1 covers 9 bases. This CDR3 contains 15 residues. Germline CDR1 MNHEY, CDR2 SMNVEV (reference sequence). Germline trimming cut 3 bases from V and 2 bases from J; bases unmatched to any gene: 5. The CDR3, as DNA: TGTGCCAGCAGTTTCCAACGGACAGGGGCCTACGAGCAGTACTTC. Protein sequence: CASSFQRTGAYEQYF.

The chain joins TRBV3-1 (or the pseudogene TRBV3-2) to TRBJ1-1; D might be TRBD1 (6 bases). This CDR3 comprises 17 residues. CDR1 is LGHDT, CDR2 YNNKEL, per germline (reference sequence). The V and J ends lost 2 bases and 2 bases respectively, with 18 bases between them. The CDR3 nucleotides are TGTGCCAGCAGCCAAATATGGGGGCAGAACTTAAACACTGAAGCTTTCTTT. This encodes CASSQIWGQNLNTEAFF.

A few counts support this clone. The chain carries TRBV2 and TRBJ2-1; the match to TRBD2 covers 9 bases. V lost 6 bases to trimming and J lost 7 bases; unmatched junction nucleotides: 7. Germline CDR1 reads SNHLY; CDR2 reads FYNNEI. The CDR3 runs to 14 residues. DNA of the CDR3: TGTGCCAGCAGCTTGTATCTAGCGGGGAATGAGCAGTTCTTC. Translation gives CASSLYLAGNEQFF.

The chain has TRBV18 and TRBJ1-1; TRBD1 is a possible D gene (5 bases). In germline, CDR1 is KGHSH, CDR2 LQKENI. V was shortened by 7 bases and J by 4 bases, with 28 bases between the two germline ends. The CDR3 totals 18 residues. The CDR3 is CASLWAQASQVRSTEAFF. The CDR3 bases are TGTGCCAGCTTATGGGCACAGGCCAGCCAAGTAAGGAGCACTGAAGCTTTCTTT.

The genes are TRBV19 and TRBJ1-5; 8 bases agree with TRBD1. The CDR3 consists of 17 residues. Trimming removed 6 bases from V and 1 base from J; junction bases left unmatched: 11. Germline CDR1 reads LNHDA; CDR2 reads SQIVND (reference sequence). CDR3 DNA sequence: TGTGCCAGTAGACCTAGCCCGGCAGGGGGCAGCAATCAGCCCCAGCATTTT. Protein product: CASRPSPAGGSNQPQHF.

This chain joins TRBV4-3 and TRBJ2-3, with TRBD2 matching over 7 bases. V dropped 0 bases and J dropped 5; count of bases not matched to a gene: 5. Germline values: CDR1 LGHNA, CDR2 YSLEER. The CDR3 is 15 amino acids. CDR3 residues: CASSQDDGRGDTQYF. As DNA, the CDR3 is TGCGCCAGCAGCCAAGACGATGGGAGGGGAGATACGCAGTATTTT.

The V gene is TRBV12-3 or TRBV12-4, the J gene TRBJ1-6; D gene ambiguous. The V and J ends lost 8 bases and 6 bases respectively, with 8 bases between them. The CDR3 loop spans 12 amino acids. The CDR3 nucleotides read TGTGCCAGCGCTCGGGGTAATTCACCCCTCCACTTT. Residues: CASARGNSPLHF.

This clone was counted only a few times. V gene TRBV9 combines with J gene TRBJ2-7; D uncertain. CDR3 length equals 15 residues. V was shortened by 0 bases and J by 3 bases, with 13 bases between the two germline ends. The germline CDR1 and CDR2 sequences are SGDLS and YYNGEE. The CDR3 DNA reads TGTGCCAGCAGCGTAGGGCCCGGAGAAGGCTACGAGCAGTACTTC. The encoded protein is CASSVGPGEGYEQYF.

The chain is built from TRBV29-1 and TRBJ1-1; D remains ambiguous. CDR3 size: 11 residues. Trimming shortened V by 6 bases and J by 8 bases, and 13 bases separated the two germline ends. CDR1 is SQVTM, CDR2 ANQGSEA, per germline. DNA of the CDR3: TGCAGCGTCCAGGCGAACGCGGAAGCTTTCTTT. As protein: CSVQANAEAFF.

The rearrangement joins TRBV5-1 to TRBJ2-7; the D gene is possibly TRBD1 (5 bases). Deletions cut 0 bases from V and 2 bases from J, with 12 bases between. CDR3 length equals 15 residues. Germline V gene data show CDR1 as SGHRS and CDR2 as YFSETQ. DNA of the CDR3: TGCGCCAGCAGCTTGGACCCAGGGATCGCCTACGAGCAGTACTTC. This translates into CASSLDPGIAYEQYF.

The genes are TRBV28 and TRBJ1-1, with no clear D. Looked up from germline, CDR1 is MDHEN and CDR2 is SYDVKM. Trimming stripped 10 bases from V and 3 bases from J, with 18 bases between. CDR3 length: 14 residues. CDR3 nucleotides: TGTGCCACCAATGCCGGGGTTTCGGACACTGAAGCTTTCTTT. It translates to CATNAGVSDTEAFF.

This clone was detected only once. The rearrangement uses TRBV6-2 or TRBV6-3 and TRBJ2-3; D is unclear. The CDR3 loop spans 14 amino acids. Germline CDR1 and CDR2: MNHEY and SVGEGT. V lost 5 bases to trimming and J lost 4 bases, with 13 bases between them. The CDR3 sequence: CASSGGDFADTQYF. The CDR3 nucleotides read TGTGCCAGCAGTGGCGGCGACTTCGCAGATACGCAGTATTTT.

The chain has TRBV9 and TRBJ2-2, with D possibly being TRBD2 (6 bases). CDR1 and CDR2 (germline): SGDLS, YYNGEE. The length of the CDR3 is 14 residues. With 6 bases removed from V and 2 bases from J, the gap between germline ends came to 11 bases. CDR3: CASTIGGNTGELFF. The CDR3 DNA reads TGTGCCAGCACCATCGGGGGAAACACCGGGGAGCTGTTTTTT.

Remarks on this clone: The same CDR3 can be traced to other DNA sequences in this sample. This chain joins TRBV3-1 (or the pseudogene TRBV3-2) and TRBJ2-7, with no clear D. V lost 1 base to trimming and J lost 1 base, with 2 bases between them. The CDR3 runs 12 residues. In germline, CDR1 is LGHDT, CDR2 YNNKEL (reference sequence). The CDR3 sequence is CASSQVSYEQYF. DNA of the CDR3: TGTGCCAGCAGCCAAGTATCCTACGAGCAGTACTTC.

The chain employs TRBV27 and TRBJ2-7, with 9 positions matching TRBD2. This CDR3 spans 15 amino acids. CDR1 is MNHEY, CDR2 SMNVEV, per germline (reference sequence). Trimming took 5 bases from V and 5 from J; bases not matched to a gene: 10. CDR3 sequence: CASSPNLAGENEQYF. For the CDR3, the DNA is TGTGCCAGCAGTCCGAACTTAGCGGGAGAAAACGAGCAGTACTTC.

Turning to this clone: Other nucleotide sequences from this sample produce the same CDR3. For the CDR3, the DNA is TGTGCCAGCAGCCGGGAAGGGGGAACTGAAGCTTTCTTT. This encodes CASSREGGTEAFF. The chain is built from TRBV11-1 and TRBJ1-1; possibly TRBD1 for D (6 bases). The CDR3 runs 13 residues. Trimming took off 5 bases at V and 5 bases at J, with 12 bases between the two ends. From germline, CDR1 is SGHAT and CDR2 FQDESV (reference sequence).

CDR3 bases: TGTGCCATCACGGACCCCGCGGGATCCTACAATGAGCAGTTCTTC. Its translation: CAITDPAGSYNEQFF. V and J are TRBV10-3 and TRBJ2-1; weak D call: TRBD2 (6 bases). This CDR3 contains 15 residues. The germline V gene has CDR1 ENHRY and CDR2 SYGVKD. V lost 7 bases and J lost 1, with 14 bases in between.

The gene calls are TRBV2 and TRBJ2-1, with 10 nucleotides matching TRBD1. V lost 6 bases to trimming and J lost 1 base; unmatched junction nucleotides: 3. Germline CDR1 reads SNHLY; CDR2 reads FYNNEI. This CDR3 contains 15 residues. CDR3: CASRDRGTSYNEQFF. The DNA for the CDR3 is TGTGCCAGCAGGGACAGGGGGACTTCCTACAATGAGCAGTTCTTC.

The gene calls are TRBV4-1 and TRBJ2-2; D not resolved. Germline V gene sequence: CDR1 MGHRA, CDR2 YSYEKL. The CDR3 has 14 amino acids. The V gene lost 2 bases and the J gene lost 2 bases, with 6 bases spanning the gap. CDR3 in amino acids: CASSQLINTGELFF. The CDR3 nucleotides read TGCGCCAGCAGCCAATTAATAAACACCGGGGAGCTGTTTTTT.

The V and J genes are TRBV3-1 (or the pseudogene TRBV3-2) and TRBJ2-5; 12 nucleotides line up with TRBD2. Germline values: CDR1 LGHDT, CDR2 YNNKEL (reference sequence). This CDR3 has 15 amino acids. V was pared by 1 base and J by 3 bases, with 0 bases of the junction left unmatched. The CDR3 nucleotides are TGTGCCAGCAGCCAAGGACTAGCGGGGGAAGAGACCCAGTACTTC. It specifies CASSQGLAGEETQYF.

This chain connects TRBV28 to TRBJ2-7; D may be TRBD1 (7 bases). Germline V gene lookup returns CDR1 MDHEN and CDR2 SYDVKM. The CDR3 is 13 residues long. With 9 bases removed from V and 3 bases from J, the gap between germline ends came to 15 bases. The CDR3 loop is CASHRQGGYEQYF. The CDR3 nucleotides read TGTGCCAGTCATAGACAGGGAGGCTACGAGCAGTACTTC.

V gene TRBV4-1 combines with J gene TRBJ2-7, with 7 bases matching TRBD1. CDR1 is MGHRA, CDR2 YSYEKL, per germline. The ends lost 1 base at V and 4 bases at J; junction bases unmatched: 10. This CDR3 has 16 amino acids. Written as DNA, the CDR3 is TGCGCCAGCAGCCAAGGGGTTCGGGACAGAAGGTACGAGCAGTACTTC. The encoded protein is CASSQGVRDRRYEQYF.

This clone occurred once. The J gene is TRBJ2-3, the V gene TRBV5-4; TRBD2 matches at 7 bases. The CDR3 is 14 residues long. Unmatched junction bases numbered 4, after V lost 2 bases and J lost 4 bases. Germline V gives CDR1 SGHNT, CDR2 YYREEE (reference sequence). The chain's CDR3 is CASSFGGSPDTQYF. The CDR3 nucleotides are TGTGCCAGCAGCTTTGGCGGGAGCCCAGATACGCAGTATTTT.

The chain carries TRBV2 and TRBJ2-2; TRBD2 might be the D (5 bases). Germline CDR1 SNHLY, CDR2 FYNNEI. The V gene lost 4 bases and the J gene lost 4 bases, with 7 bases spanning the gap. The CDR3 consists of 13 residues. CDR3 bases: TGTGCCAGCAGTGGGACTGTCACCGGGGAGCTGTTTTTT. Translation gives CASSGTVTGELFF.

CDR3 coding DNA: TGCGCCAGCAGCTTGGACGCCAGGGGCTTGGAGGCTCTGTACTTC. This codes for CASSLDARGLEALYF. This chain joins TRBV5-1 and TRBJ2-7, with D possibly being TRBD1 (6 bases). The CDR3 loop spans 15 amino acids. Between the trimmed V and J ends, which lost 0 bases and 12 bases, there was a span of 22 bases. Germline V lookup: CDR1 SGHRS, CDR2 YFSETQ.

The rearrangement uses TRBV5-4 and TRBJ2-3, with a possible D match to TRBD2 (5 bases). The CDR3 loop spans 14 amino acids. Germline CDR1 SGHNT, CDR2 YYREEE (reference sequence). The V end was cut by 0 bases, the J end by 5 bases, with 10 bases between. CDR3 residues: CASSLDEREDTQYF. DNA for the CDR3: TGTGCCAGCAGCTTGGATGAGAGGGAAGATACGCAGTATTTT.

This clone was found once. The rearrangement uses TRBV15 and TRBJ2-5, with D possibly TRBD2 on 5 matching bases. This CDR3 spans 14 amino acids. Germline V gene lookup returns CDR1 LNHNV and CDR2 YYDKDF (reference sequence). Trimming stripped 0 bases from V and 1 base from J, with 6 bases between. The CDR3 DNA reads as TGTGCCACCAGCAGAGATGCGGGCCAAGAGACCCAGTACTTC. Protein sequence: CATSRDAGQETQYF.

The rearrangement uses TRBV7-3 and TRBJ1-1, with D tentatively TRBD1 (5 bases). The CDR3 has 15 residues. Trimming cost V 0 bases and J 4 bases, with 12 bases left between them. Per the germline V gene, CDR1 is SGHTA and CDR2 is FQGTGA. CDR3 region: CASSLTEGTGTEAFF. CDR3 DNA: TGTGCCAGCAGCTTAACGGAGGGGACGGGCACTGAAGCTTTCTTT.